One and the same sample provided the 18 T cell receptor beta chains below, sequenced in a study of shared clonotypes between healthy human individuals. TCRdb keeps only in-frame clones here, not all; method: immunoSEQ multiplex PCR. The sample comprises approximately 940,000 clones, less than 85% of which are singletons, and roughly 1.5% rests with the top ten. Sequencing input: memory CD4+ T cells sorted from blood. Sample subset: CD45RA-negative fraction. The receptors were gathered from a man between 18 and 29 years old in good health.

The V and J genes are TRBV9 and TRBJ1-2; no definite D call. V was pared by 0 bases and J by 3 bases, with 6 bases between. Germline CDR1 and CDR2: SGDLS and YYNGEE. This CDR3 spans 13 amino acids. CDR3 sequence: CASSVVSDYGYTF. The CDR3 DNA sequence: TGTGCCAGCAGCGTAGTTAGCGACTATGGCTACACCTTC.

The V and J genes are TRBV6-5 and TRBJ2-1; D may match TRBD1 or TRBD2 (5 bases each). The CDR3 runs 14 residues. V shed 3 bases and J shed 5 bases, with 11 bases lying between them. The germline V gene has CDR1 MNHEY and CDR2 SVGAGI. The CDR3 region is CASSYIRDHNEQFF. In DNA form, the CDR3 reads TGTGCCAGCAGTTATATCCGGGACCACAATGAGCAGTTCTTC.

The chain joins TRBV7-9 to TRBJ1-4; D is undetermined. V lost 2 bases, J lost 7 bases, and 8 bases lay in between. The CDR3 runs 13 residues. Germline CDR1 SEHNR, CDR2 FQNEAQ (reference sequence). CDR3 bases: TGTGCCAGCAGCTTACTCTGGGGTGAAAAACTGTTTTTT. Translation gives CASSLLWGEKLFF.

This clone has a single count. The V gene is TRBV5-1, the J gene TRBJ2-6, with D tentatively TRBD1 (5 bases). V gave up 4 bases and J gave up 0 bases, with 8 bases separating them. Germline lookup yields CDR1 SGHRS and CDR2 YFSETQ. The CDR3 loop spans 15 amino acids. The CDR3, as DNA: TGCGCCAGCAGCCCCGGACACTCTGGGGCCAACGTCCTGACTTTC. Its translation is CASSPGHSGANVLTF.

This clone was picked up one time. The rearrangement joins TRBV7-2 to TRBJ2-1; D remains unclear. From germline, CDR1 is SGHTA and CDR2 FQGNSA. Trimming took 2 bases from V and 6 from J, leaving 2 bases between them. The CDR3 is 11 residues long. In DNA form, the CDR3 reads TGTGCCAGCAGCTTAATCAATGAGCAGTTCTTC. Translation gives CASSLINEQFF.

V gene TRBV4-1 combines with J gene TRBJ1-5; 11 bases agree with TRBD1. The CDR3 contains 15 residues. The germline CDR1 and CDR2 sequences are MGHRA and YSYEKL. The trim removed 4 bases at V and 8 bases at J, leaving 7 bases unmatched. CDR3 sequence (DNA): TGCGCCAGCAGCCTAGGGACAGGGGGACAAGAGCCCCAGCATTTT. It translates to CASSLGTGGQEPQHF.

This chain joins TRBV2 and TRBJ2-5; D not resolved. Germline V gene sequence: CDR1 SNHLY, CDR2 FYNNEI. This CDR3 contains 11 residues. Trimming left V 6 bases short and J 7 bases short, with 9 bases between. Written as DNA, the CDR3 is TGTGCCAGCAGCCCGATCGGGACCCAGTACTTC. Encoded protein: CASSPIGTQYF.

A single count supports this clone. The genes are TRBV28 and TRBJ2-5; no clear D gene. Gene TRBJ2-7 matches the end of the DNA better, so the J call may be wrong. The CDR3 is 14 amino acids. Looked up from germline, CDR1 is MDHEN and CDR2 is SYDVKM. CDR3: CASRTSGSSYEQYF. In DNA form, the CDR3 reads TGTGCCAGCAGGACTTCCGGCAGTTCCTACGAGCAGTACTTC.

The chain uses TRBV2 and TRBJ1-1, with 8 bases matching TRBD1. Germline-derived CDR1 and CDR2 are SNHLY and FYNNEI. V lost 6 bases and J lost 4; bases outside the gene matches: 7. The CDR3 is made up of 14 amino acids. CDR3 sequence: CASRTQGARTEAFF. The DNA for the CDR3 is TGTGCCAGCAGGACCCAGGGGGCGCGCACTGAAGCTTTCTTT.

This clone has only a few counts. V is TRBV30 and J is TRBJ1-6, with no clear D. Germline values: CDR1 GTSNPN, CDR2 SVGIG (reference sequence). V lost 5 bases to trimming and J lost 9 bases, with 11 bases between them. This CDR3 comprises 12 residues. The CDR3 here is CAWGNTGSPLHF. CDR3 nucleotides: TGTGCCTGGGGTAACACGGGTTCACCCCTCCACTTT.

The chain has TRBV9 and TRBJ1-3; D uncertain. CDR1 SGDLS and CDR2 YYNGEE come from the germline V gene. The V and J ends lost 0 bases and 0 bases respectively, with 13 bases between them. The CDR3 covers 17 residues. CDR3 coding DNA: TGTGCCAGCAGCGTAGGAGCAGGCCAAACCTCTGGAAACACCATATATTTT. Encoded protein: CASSVGAGQTSGNTIYF.

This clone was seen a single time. CDR3 nucleotide sequence: TGTGCCAGCAGCGCCATCACAGGGAGTGGGGCCAACGTCCTGACTTTC. Its protein product is CASSAITGSGANVLTF. The chain uses TRBV5-6 and TRBJ2-6, with D possibly being TRBD1 (6 bases). Deletions cut 4 bases from V and 3 bases from J, with 14 bases between. In germline, CDR1 is SGHDT, CDR2 YYEEEE. The CDR3 loop spans 16 amino acids.

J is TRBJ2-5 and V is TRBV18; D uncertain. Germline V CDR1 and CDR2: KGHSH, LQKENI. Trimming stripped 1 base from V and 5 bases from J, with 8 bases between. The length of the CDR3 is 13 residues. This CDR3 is CASSPRNKETQYF. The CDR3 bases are TGTGCCAGCTCACCACGGAATAAGGAGACCCAGTACTTC.

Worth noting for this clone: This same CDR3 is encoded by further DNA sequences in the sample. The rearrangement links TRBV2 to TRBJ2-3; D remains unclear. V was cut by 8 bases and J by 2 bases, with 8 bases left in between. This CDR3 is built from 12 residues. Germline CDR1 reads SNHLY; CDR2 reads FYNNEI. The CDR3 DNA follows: TGTGCCAGCCGGGCGGACACAGATACGCAGTATTTT. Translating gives CASRADTDTQYF.

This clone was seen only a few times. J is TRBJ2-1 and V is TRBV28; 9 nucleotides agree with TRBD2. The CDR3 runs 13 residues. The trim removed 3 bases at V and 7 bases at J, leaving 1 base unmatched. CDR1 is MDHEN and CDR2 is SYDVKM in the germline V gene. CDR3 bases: TGTGCCAGCAGTTTGCGGGGGGGAAATGAGCAGTTCTTC. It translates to CASSLRGGNEQFF.

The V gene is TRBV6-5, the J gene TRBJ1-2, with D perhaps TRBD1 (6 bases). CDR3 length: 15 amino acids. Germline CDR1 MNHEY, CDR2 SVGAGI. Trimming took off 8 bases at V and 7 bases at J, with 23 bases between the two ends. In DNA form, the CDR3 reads TGTGCCAGCGGTAGAGGGGACACCAGATCCACTGGCTACACCTTC. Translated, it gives CASGRGDTRSTGYTF.

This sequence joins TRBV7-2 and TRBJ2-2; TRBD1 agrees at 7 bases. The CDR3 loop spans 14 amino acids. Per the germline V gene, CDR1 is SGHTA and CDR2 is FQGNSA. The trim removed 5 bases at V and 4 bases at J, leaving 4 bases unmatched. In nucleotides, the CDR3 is TGTGCCAGCAGCCGAGACAGGGCCACCGGGGAGCTGTTTTTT. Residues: CASSRDRATGELFF.

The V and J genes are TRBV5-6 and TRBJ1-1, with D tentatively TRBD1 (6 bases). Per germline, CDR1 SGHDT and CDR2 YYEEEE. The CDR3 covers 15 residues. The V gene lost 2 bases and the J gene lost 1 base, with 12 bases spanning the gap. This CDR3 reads CASSFTGTKNTEAFF. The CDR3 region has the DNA TGTGCCAGCAGCTTTACTGGGACAAAGAACACTGAAGCTTTCTTT.